The present T cell receptor beta chain was sequenced within a study of blood T cell repertoires in COVID-19. At the level of the study: The origin of the acute and convalescent COVID-19 samples was the United States, Italy and Spain. PBMCs, B-cell-depleted T cells, or T cells were the source of the cDNA or gDNA that made up the material.

Per the original methods: Estimation of nucleated cell counts relied on the amplification of reference gene primers. Repertoires were generated with immunoSEQ multiplex PCR, while TCRdb's copy carries only in-frame clones and drops some. The V and J calls and clone size were taken over from that table, and D and trimming were inferred from the DNA. The table has over 350,000 clones, roughly 90% seen once. Germline V CDR1 and CDR2: LNHDA, SQIVND (reference sequence). The CDR3 loop spans 12 amino acids. V dropped 9 bases and J dropped 2 bases, with 10 bases sitting between them. This chain joins TRBV19 and TRBJ1-2; no firm D call. Sequenced material: peripheral blood. The clonotype comes from a woman in her 30s with active or convalescent COVID-19. The CDR3: CASQDRNYGYTF. Written as DNA, the CDR3 is TGTGCCAGCCAGGATAGAAACTATGGCTACACCTTC.